This T cell receptor (beta chain) was documented in a study of post-analysis software for immune sequencing data. Whole-study context: Relapsing-remitting, secondary progressive and progressive-relapsing multiple sclerosis were all included among the disease courses. Study-level findings and limits: Five or six TRBV segments were significantly more frequent in patients than in controls. TRBV5-6, TRBV5-1 and TRBV20-1 were among these segments. Compared with controls, patients showed significantly lower normalized Chao1 diversity.

V dropped 1 base and J dropped 6; count of bases not matched to a gene: 4. Germline CDR1 reads LGHDT; CDR2 reads YNNKEL (reference sequence). The CDR3 consists of 16 residues. Prepared TCR beta cDNA libraries contained unique molecular identifiers. MiXCR, run by TCRdb on the PCR reads, gives a single entry per CDR3 protein. The repertoire holds 750,000 to 950,000 distinct CDR3 sequences, with roughly 46% as singletons. In regard to this clonotype: Antigen: not known.

The sequenced sample was blood. The TCR comes from a girl aged 5 to 17 with multiple sclerosis. The J gene is TRBJ2-1, the V gene TRBV3-1, with TRBD2 matching 12 bases. The CDR3 protein is CASSQVLAGGPNEQFF. CDR3 in DNA: TGTGCCAGCAGCCAAGTTCTAGCGGGAGGGCCCAATGAGCAGTTCTTC.